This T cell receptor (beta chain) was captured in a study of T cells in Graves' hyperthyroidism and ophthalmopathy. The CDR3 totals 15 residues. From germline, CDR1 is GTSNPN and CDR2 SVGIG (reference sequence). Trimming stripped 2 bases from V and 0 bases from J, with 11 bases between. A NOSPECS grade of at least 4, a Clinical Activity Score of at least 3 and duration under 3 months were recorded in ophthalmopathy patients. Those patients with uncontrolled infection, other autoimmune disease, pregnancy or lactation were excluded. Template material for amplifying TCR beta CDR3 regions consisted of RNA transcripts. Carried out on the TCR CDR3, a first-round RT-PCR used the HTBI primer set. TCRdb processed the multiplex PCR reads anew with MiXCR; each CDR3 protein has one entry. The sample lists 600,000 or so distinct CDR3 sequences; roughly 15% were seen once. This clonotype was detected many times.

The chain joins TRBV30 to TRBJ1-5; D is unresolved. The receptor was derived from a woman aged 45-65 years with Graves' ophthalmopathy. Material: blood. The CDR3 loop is CAWSRAGYSNQPQHF. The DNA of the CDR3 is TGTGCCTGGAGTCGAGCGGGGTATAGCAATCAGCCCCAGCATTTT.